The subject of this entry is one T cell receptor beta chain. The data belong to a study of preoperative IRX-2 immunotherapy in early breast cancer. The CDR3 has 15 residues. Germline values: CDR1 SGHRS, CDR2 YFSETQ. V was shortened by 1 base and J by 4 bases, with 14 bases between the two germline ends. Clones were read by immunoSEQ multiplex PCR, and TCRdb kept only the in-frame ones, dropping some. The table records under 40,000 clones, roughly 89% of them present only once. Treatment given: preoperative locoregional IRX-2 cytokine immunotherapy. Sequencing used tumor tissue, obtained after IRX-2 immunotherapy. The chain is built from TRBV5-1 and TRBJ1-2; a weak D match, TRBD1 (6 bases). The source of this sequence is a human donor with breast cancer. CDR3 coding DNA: TGCGCCAGCAGCTTGACCGGACAGATCACCTATGGCTACACCTTC. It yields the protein CASSLTGQITYGYTF.